The 26 T cell receptor beta chains below were found in one sample sequenced in a study of type 1 and type 2 diabetes patients. PCR was run on genomic DNA. The TCR beta CDR3 region was amplified using 30 forward and 13 reverse primers. Each CDR3 protein gets one entry after TCRdb re-called the multiplex PCR reads with MiXCR. The sample holds approximately 260,000 distinct CDR3 sequences, approximately 50% seen once. The sequenced sample was peripheral blood mononuclear cells (PBMCs). These receptors originate from a man aged 18 to 29 with type 2 diabetes.

This rearrangement joins TRBV28 to TRBJ2-7, with 8 bases lining up with TRBD1. This CDR3 has 14 amino acids. The germline CDR1 and CDR2 sequences are MDHEN and SYDVKM. With V trimmed by 7 bases and J by 2 bases, 7 bases remained unmatched. The CDR3 DNA reads TGTGCCAGCACCGGGACAGGTCCCACCTACGAGCAGTACTTC. This codes for CASTGTGPTYEQYF.

The V call is TRBV11-2, the J call TRBJ2-3; TRBD1 aligns across 11 bases. V dropped 5 bases and J dropped 4; count of bases not matched to a gene: 8. Germline V CDR1 and CDR2: SGHAT, FQNNGV. CDR3 size: 16 residues. The CDR3 nucleotides read TGTGCCAGCAGCCCCACCCCGGGACAGGGGGCAGATACGCAGTATTTT. Protein sequence: CASSPTPGQGADTQYF.

The chain is built from TRBV5-1 and TRBJ2-5, with no clear D. The J call may be incorrect, as the DNA end agrees better with TRBJ2-1. This CDR3 contains 15 residues. Germline V CDR1 and CDR2: SGHRS, YFSETQ. The CDR3 DNA is TGCGCCAGCAGCTTGGCTGAAGGTTTAGACAATGAGCAGTTCTTC. Its protein product is CASSLAEGLDNEQFF.

This chain joins TRBV7-2 and TRBJ2-7; D not certain. The CDR3 runs to 11 residues. Germline CDR1 SGHTA, CDR2 FQGNSA. Trimming removed 3 bases at V and 7 bases at J, with 7 bases between. CDR3 residues: CASSLQREQYF. The CDR3 DNA sequence: TGTGCCAGCAGCTTGCAAAGGGAGCAGTACTTC.

This clonotype was seen more than once but under ten times. V gene TRBV29-1 combines with J gene TRBJ1-1; TRBD1 agrees at 7 bases. After removal of 8 bases from V and 2 bases from J, the junction contained 8 bases not matched to a gene. The CDR3 runs 13 residues. CDR1 is SQVTM and CDR2 is ANQGSEA in the germline V gene. CDR3 region: CSINYRGNTEAFF. The CDR3 DNA follows: TGCAGCATAAACTACAGGGGTAACACTGAAGCTTTCTTT.

Ten or more counts support this clonotype. The chain recombines TRBV15 with TRBJ1-2; D is perhaps TRBD1 (5 bases). V shed 1 base and J shed 2 bases, with 8 bases lying between them. The V gene's germline CDR1 is LNHNV and CDR2 YYDKDF (reference sequence). This CDR3 contains 14 residues. Written as DNA, the CDR3 is TGTGCCACCAGCAGAGGGGACGGAAACTATGGCTACACCTTC. Translation gives CATSRGDGNYGYTF.

This clonotype has a handful of counts. The chain combines TRBV6-5 with TRBJ1-6; 9 bases fit TRBD1. CDR1 is MNHEY, CDR2 SVGAGI, per germline. Unmatched junction bases numbered 7, after V lost 7 bases and J lost 6 bases. The CDR3 is made up of 15 amino acids. The CDR3 sequence is CASTNEGQGNSPLHF. The CDR3 DNA reads as TGTGCCAGCACCAACGAGGGACAGGGTAATTCACCCCTCCACTTT.

The chain has TRBV20-1 and TRBJ1-1; D might be TRBD1 (5 bases). Looked up from germline, CDR1 is DFQATT and CDR2 is SNEGSKA (reference sequence). V lost 4 bases and J lost 0, with 15 bases in between. CDR3 size: 15 residues. CDR3 DNA: TGCAGTGCTAAGAAAGGGACGAACATGAACACTGAAGCTTTCTTT. This gives the protein CSAKKGTNMNTEAFF.

V is TRBV7-6 and J is TRBJ1-3; no firm D call. The CDR3 sequence is 14 residues long. Trimming removed 0 bases at V and 7 bases at J, with 10 bases between. Germline V gene lookup returns CDR1 SGHVS and CDR2 FNYEAQ. CDR3 region: CASSLALTGNTIYF. The CDR3 DNA reads TGTGCCAGCAGCTTAGCGCTTACGGGGAACACCATATATTTT. Full variable domain (rest looked up from reference TRBV7-6 and TRBJ1-3): GAGVSQSPRYKVTKRGQDVALRCDPISGHVSLYWYRQALGQGPEFLTYFNYEAQQDKSGLPNDRFSAERPEGSISTLTIQRTEQRDSAMYRCASSLALTGNTIYFGEGSWLTVV.

This clonotype has more than one count but fewer than ten. The V and J genes are TRBV4-1 and TRBJ1-2; a possible D gene is TRBD1 (5 bases). Trimming stripped 0 bases from V and 5 bases from J, with 13 bases between. CDR3 length: 15 residues. The V gene's germline CDR1 is MGHRA and CDR2 YSYEKL. The CDR3 loop is CASSQDLQGMYGYTF. In nucleotides, the CDR3 is TGCGCCAGCAGCCAAGATCTGCAGGGAATGTATGGCTACACCTTC.

The chain joins TRBV2 to TRBJ1-2; D remains unclear. The CDR3 loop spans 12 amino acids. Trimming removed 9 bases at V and 5 bases at J, with 13 bases between. Germline CDR1 reads SNHLY; CDR2 reads FYNNEI. The chain's CDR3 is CARSYEGYGYTF. In DNA, the CDR3 is TGTGCCAGGAGTTACGAGGGATATGGCTACACCTTC.

This clonotype has a handful of counts. This chain links TRBV7-6 with TRBJ2-1; D is undetermined. This CDR3 is built from 12 residues. Germline loops: CDR1 SGHVS, CDR2 FNYEAQ. V lost 5 bases, J lost 9 bases, and 11 bases lay in between. The chain's CDR3 is CASSRDSGEQFF. CDR3 bases: TGTGCCAGCAGCAGGGATTCGGGTGAGCAGTTCTTC. The full variable domain, its missing parts supplied by reference TRBV7-6 and TRBJ2-1, is GAGVSQSPRYKVTKRGQDVALRCDPISGHVSLYWYRQALGQGPEFLTYFNYEAQQDKSGLPNDRFSAERPEGSISTLTIQRTEQRDSAMYRCASSRDSGEQFFGPGTRLTVL.

In this sample, this clonotype turned up a few times. This chain links TRBV7-2 with TRBJ2-5, with D perhaps being TRBD1 or TRBD2 (5 bases each). The V and J ends lost 1 base and 4 bases respectively, with 10 bases between them. Germline assignment: CDR1 SGHTA and CDR2 FQGNSA. This CDR3 is built from 14 residues. The CDR3 nucleotides read TGTGCCAGCAGCTTAGATCAGGGAGCAGAGACCCAGTACTTC. This gives the protein CASSLDQGAETQYF.

CDR3 bases: TGTGCCAGCAGTTTACAGGGTCCCGGGGAGCTGTTTTTT. Its protein is CASSLQGPGELFF. V and J are TRBV27 and TRBJ2-2; D is possibly TRBD1 (5 bases). The V gene's germline CDR1 is MNHEY and CDR2 SMNVEV (reference sequence). This CDR3 has 13 amino acids. V was shortened by 2 bases and J by 6 bases, with 7 bases between the two germline ends.

Note on this clonotype: One junction end disagrees with the germline gene, perhaps due to a read error. CDR3 DNA sequence: TGTGCCAGCAGCTTAGAGGGACAGGAGTACAATGGGCAGTTCTTC. Translation: CASSLEGQEYNGQFF. This chain links TRBV7-2 with TRBJ2-1; TRBD1 agrees at 8 bases. The germline gives CDR1 SGHTA, CDR2 FQGNSA. This CDR3 is 15 amino acids long.

This clonotype was seen a handful of times. This sequence joins TRBV28 and TRBJ2-5; 8 bases are a match to TRBD2. Germline CDR1 MDHEN, CDR2 SYDVKM. J was trimmed by 4 bases and V by 4 bases; bases with no gene match: 11. The CDR3 runs to 16 residues. CDR3 protein: CASSYSKGLVGETQYF. The CDR3 DNA reads TGTGCCAGCAGTTATAGCAAGGGACTAGTGGGAGAGACCCAGTACTTC. Drawing the rest from reference TRBV28 and TRBJ2-5, the complete variable domain is DVKVTQSSRYLVKRTGEKVFLECVQDMDHENMFWYRQDPGLGLRLIYFSYDVKMKEKGDIPEGYSVSREKKERFSLILESASTNQTSMYLCASSYSKGLVGETQYFGPGTRLLVL.

This clonotype was counted a few times. This chain uses TRBV7-2 with TRBJ1-6; D not certain. The CDR3 has 13 residues. V was trimmed by 3 bases and J by 10 bases, leaving 10 bases between them. The germline V gene has CDR1 SGHTA and CDR2 FQGNSA. The CDR3: CASSLDGSSPLHF. The CDR3 DNA reads as TGTGCCAGCAGCTTGGACGGTAGCTCACCCCTCCACTTT.

This chain links TRBV7-2 with TRBJ2-2; TRBD1 matches at 7 bases. The V gene end was trimmed by 2 bases and the J gene end by 1 base; junction bases not matched to a gene: 10. This CDR3 comprises 18 residues. CDR1 SGHTA and CDR2 FQGNSA come from the germline V gene. The CDR3 nucleotides are TGTGCCAGCAGCTTAACAATTGACAGGGTTTGGAACACCGGGGAGCTGTTTTTT. Its protein is CASSLTIDRVWNTGELFF.

The rearrangement uses TRBV4-3 and TRBJ1-2; D is possibly TRBD1 (6 bases). With 0 bases removed from V and 2 bases from J, the gap between germline ends came to 10 bases. Germline values: CDR1 LGHNA, CDR2 YSLEER. This CDR3 has 15 amino acids. The CDR3 protein is CASSQDRQENYGYTF. In DNA form, the CDR3 reads TGCGCCAGCAGCCAAGACCGACAGGAAAACTATGGCTACACCTTC.

This clonotype was observed a few times. V is TRBV30 and J is TRBJ1-2; no firm D call. The ends were cut back, 8 bases at V and 8 bases at J, with 18 bases in the middle. The CDR3 runs to 12 residues. CDR1 is GTSNPN, CDR2 SVGIG, per germline (reference sequence). The CDR3: CALSWGVTGYTF. CDR3 in DNA: TGTGCCCTTTCATGGGGAGTCACCGGCTACACCTTC.

This clonotype has just a few counts. The chain links TRBV28 to TRBJ2-7, with D maybe TRBD1 (6 bases). CDR3 length equals 11 residues. Between the trimmed V and J ends, which lost 10 bases and 4 bases, there was a span of 11 bases. Per germline, CDR1 MDHEN and CDR2 SYDVKM. CDR3 nucleotides: TGTGCCACTGAGGACAGTTACGAGCAGTACTTC. This encodes CATEDSYEQYF.

This chain connects TRBV5-8 to TRBJ2-7, with TRBD1 matching 9 bases. The DNA end is more similar to TRBJ2-5, so the J call may be wrong. This CDR3 region has 17 residues. Germline CDR1 and CDR2: SGHTS and YDEGEE. The CDR3 loop is CASSYDGTGNRDETQYF. The CDR3 DNA is TGTGCCAGCAGCTACGATGGGACAGGGAATCGGGACGAGACCCAGTACTTC.

The rearrangement joins TRBV5-1 to TRBJ1-1, with 7 bases lining up with TRBD1. CDR1 is SGHRS and CDR2 is YFSETQ in the germline V gene. Trimming took 3 bases from V and 3 from J; bases not matched to a gene: 5. The CDR3 has 14 residues. The CDR3 nucleotides read TGCGCCAGCAGCTCGACCCAGGGGGACACTGAAGCTTTCTTT. This gives the protein CASSSTQGDTEAFF.

The gene calls are TRBV20-1 and TRBJ1-5, with 7 bases aligning to TRBD1. The V gene end was trimmed by 6 bases and the J gene end by 7 bases; junction bases not matched to a gene: 9. Germline-derived CDR1 and CDR2 are DFQATT and SNEGSKA (reference sequence). This CDR3 is built from 13 residues. CDR3 sequence reads: CSARQGVGQPQHF. The CDR3 DNA reads TGCAGTGCCAGACAGGGAGTAGGACAGCCCCAGCATTTT.

With regard to this clonotype: A much larger clonotype is one base distant, so this may be a read error. The CDR3 region is CATSDTPAETQYF. The CDR3 DNA follows: TGTGCCACCAGTGACACGCCAGCGGAGACCCAGTACTTC. The chain employs TRBV24-1 and TRBJ2-5; D remains unclear. CDR1 KGHDR and CDR2 SFDVKD come from the germline V gene. V was cut by 4 bases and J by 5 bases, with 10 bases left in between. The length of the CDR3 is 13 residues.

Regarding this clonotype: Compared with germline, one end of the junction differs, possibly owing to a read error. The CDR3, as DNA: TGTGCCAGCAGCCAAGTTTTCCTAGCGGGGGGTTCCGTGCCCTACTTC. It translates to CASSQVFLAGGSVPYF. The chain is built from TRBV4-2 and TRBJ2-6, with TRBD2 matching 11 bases. Looked up from germline, CDR1 is LGHNA and CDR2 is YNFKEQ. There are 16 residues in the CDR3.